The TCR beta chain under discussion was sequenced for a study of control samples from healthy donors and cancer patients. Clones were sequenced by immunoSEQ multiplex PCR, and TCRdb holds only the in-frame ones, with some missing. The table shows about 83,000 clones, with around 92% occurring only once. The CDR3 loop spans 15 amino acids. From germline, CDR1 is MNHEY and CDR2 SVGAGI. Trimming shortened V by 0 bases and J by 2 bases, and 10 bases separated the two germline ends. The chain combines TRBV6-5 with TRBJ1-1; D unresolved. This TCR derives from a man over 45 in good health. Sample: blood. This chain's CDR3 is CASSYSNLGNTEAFF. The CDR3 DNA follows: TGTGCCAGCAGTTACTCGAACCTTGGAAACACTGAAGCTTTCTTT.